In its sample, the clone carrying this T cell receptor (beta chain) was seen a few times. Its antigen is not identified. The data derive from a study of neurological immune-mediated disorders. The CDR3 is made up of 13 amino acids. V was clipped by 3 bases and J by 4 bases; unmatched bases: 4. CDR1 DFQATT and CDR2 SNEGSKA come from the germline V gene (reference sequence). The team produced cDNA through 5'RACE using 10-nucleotide random UMIs. TCRdb fed the 5' RACE reads into MiXCR, producing one record per CDR3 protein. The sample includes about 50,000 distinct CDR3 sequences, under 13% of them seen just once. Study-wide results and limits: Sharing of CDR3 amino acid sequences among expanded clones across subjects was absent, suggesting private repertoires in all groups.

Material: PBMCs. This receptor was identified in a man between 65 and 85 years old with HTLV-1-associated myelopathy (HAM/TSP). The V call is TRBV20-1, the J call TRBJ2-3, with 7 bases aligning to TRBD1. CDR3 nucleotide sequence: TGCAGTGCTAGTGAGGGGGCTTCAGATACGCAGTATTTT. This sequence encodes CSASEGASDTQYF.